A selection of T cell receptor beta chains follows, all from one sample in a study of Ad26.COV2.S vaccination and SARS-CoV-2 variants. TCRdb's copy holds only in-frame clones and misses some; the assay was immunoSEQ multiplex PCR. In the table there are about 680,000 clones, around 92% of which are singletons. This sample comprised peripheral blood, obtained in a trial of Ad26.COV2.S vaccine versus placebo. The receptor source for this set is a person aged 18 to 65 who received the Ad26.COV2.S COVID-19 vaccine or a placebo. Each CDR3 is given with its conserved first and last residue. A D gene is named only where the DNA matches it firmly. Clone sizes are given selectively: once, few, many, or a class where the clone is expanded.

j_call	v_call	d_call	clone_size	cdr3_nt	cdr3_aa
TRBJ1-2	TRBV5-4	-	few	TGTGCCAGCAGCCTGGTTGGCAGGGAGTCCTATGGCTACACCTTC	CASSLVGRESYGYTF
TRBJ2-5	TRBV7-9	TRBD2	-	TGTGCCAGCAGCCCTCTGGGGGGGTCCCAAGAGACCCAGTACTTC	CASSPLGGSQETQYF
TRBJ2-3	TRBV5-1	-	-	TGCGCCAGCAGCCCTCCGGCCACAGATACGCAGTATTTT	CASSPPATDTQYF
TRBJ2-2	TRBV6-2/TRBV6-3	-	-	TGTGCCAGCAGTTATTGGGCTACCAACACCGGGGAGCTGTTTTTT	CASSYWATNTGELFF
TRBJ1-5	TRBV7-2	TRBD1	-	TGTGCCAGCAGCCGGACAGGGGTGGACCTCAATCAGCCCCAGCATTTT	CASSRTGVDLNQPQHF
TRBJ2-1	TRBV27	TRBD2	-	TGTGCCAGCAGTTTAAGCCAACTAGCGGGAGGGCCCAATGAGCAGTTCTTC	CASSLSQLAGGPNEQFF
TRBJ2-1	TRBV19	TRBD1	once	TGTGCCAGTAGTAAGACAGGGGGCCCATTTAGTGAACGCGGCGAGAATGAGCAGTTCTTC	CASSKTGGPFSERGENEQFF
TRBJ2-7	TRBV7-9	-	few	TGTGCCAGCAGCGCGTCTATCGGGACCCAGTTCTACGAGCAGTACTTC	CASSASIGTQFYEQYF
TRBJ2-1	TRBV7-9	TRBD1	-	TGTGCCAGCAGCTTCCCGGGACAGGGACACAATGAGCAGTTCTTC	CASSFPGQGHNEQFF
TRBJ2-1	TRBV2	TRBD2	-	TGTGCCAGCAGCCCCCTACCAACTAGCGGGGGGGCACATGAGCAGTTCTTC	CASSPLPTSGGAHEQFF
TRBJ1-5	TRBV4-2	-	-	TGTGCCAGCAGCCAAGATAGGACTTCAAATCAGCCCCAGCATTTT	CASSQDRTSNQPQHF
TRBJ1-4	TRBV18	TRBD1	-	TGTGCCAGCTCACGGGACAGCCTTAATGAAAAACTGTTTTTT	CASSRDSLNEKLFF
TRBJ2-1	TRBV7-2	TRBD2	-	TGTGCCAGCAGCTTAGAAGCGGGGGGCTACAATGAGCAGTTCTTC	CASSLEAGGYNEQFF
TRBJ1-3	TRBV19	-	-	TGTGCCAGTAGTAAAGACAGGCTAATCTCTGGAAACACCATATATTTT	CASSKDRLISGNTIYF
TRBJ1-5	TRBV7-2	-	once	TGTGCCAGCAGCTTAGGGCCGGGCCGGGGGGCCTATCAGCCCCAGCATTTT	CASSLGPGRGAYQPQHF
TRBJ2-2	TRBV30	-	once	TGTGCCTGGAGTGTACTGAGGGGAACCGGGGAGCTGTTTTTT	CAWSVLRGTGELFF
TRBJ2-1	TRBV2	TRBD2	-	TGTGCCAGCAGGGGCCTAGCGGGGGGGCGTTACAATGAGCAGTTCTTC	CASRGLAGGRYNEQFF
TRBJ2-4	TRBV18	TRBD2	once	TGTGCCAGCTCACCCAGCGGGAGGGGAAAAAACATTCAGTACTTC	CASSPSGRGKNIQYF
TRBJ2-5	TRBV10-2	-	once	TGCGCCAGCAGACTCGGACCCAAAGAGACCCAGTACTTC	CASRLGPKETQYF
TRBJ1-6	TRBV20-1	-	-	TGCAGTGCTAGTAGGGGTACCGGTAATTCACCCCTCCACTTT	CSASRGTGNSPLHF
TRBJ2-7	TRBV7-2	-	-	TGTGCCAGCAGCTTAGTAGGGGGGGCCGAAAAGGAGCAGTACTTC	CASSLVGGAEKEQYF
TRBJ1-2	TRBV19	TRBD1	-	TGTGCCAGTAGTATCCTCCAGGGGGCTGGCTATGGCTACACCTTC	CASSILQGAGYGYTF
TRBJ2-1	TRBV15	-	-	TGTGCCAGTAAGAGGGGACCGGATCGCAATGAGCAGTTCTTC	CASKRGPDRNEQFF
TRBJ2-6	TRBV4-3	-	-	TGCGCCAGCAGCTCCCGAGGGCCAGGAGGAACTGGGGCCAACGTCCTGACTTTC	CASSSRGPGGTGANVLTF
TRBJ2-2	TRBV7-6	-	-	TGTGCCAGCAGCTTAGGCCGTCATAACACCGGGGAGCTGTTTTTT	CASSLGRHNTGELFF
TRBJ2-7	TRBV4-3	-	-	TGCGCCAGCAGCCAAGAACCGGGGACCTACGAGCAGTACTTC	CASSQEPGTYEQYF
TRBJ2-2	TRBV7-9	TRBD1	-	TGTGCCAGCAGACAGGACAGGGGGCGTGGGAACACCGGGGAGCTGTTTTTT	CASRQDRGRGNTGELFF
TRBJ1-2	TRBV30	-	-	TGTGCCTGGAGTGTAGGGACGGAGACCTATGGCTACACCTTC	CAWSVGTETYGYTF
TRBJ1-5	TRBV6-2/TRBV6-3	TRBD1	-	TGTGCCAGCAGTTACCCCTTAACAGGGGTGGGAAATCAGCCCCAGCATTTT	CASSYPLTGVGNQPQHF
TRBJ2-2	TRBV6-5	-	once	TGTGCCAGCAGTTATTTCGGCGGGACGGGCACCGGGGAGCTGTTTTTT	CASSYFGGTGTGELFF
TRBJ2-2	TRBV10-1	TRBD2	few	TGCGCCAGCAGTGGAAGTGGACTAGCGGGAGGGAAAAACACCGGGGAGCTGTTTTTT	CASSGSGLAGGKNTGELFF
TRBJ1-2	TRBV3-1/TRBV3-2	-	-	TGTGCCAGCAGCCAAGAAATAGGACTCAACTATGGCTACACCTTC	CASSQEIGLNYGYTF
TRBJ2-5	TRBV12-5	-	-	TGTGCTAGTGGTTTGGTAGTCCTAGGGCAAGAGACCCAGTACTTC	CASGLVVLGQETQYF
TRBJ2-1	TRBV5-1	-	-	TGCGCCAAATACCACTCCGTTGAACAGCCTACAGATGAGCAGTTCTTC	CAKYHSVEQPTDEQFF
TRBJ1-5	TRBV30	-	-	TGTGCCTGGAGTGACGTTAGCAATCAGCCCCAGCATTTT	CAWSDVSNQPQHF
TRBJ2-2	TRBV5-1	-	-	TGCGCCAGCAGCTTGGCGGGGGGCAGGGCCGGGGAGCTGTTTTTT	CASSLAGGRAGELFF
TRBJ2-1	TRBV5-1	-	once	TGCGCCAGCAGCACTAGTGGAGGCCACAATGAGCAGTTCTTC	CASSTSGGHNEQFF
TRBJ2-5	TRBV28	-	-	TGTGCCAGCAGTCTCTCCAGAGAGACCCAGTACTTC	CASSLSRETQYF
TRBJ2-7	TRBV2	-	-	TGTGCCAGCAGCCCGGGGCGCCTGACCTACGAGCAGTACTTC	CASSPGRLTYEQYF
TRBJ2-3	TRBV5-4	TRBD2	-	TGTGCCAGCAGCCGGGGACTAGCGGGTAGTAGCACAGATACGCAGTATTTT	CASSRGLAGSSTDTQYF
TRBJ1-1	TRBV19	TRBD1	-	TGTGCCAGTAGTAGACAGGGGGCAAGGACTGAAGCTTTCTTT	CASSRQGARTEAFF
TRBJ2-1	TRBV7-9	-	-	TGTGCCAGCAGCTCTTACCGGGACTTCTCCTACAATGAGCAGTTCTTC	CASSSYRDFSYNEQFF
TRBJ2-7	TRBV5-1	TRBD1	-	TGCGCCAGCCACCCCGGGACAGGGGGTCGGGGGGCCTACGAGCAGTACTTC	CASHPGTGGRGAYEQYF